This TCR beta chain stems from a study of T cells after yellow fever vaccination (dated by TCRdb to 2018 to 2020). Study-level background: The SMART-Seq v4 Ultra Low Input RNA kit was used to prepare libraries from fractions with low cell numbers. Two healthy male donors, one aged 18 to 29 and one aged 30 to 40 years, made up the cohort. To track T-cell clones before and after primary and booster YFV17D yellow fever vaccination, bulk TCR alpha and beta repertoires were sequenced longitudinally. Blood samples were taken at several timepoints before and after primary and secondary immunization, and bulk PBMC replicates and cell subsets were isolated.

Study-wide conclusions, independent of this receptor: A small share of clonotypes was detected in both CD4 and CD8 compartments, with the overlap likely arising from convergent recombination. The study included only a couple of donors, which limits how far the findings can be generalized. The secondary T-cell response was found to be weaker but faster than the primary response, with a peak reached on day 5 rather than on day 15. Most clones expanded after primary vaccination (approximately 97% of CD4 and roughly 90% of CD8) were re-detected after the booster, suggesting that broad memory maintenance occurred. Because abundant contaminating clonotypes from the bulk population could be contained in FACS-sorted repertoires, computational filtering was required.

The sample's treatment or condition label, decoded: live attenuated yellow fever vaccine strain. A standard Ficoll-Paque protocol was used to isolate PBMCs from peripheral blood. Dynabeads CD4 and CD8 positive selection kits were used to isolate CD4 and CD8 T-cell fractions. TriZol was used to extract RNA from bulk PBMCs, from CD4 and CD8 fractions, and from dextramer-positive and dextramer-negative fractions. This clonotype showed up many times. No antigen is known for it. The sample holds no much larger clone one base away, and base qualities are not on file. The sequencing machine was an Illumina NovaSeq 6000. TCR cDNA was synthesized by 5'RACE template switching, which introduced a universal primer site and unique molecular identifiers. Priming for cDNA synthesis came from both the TCR alpha and TCR beta constant segments. Libraries were amplified in two PCR steps, with sample barcodes and sequencing adapters added in the second step. Sequencing of libraries was done on Illumina HiSeq 2500 (2x100 bp) or NovaSeq (2x150 bp). For the original study's pipeline: MIGEC handled demultiplexing of reads and collapsing into UMI consensus sequences, while MiXCR performed V(D)J alignment. Vaccine-responding clonotypes were defined with edgeR using replicate PBMC samples, requiring FDR below 0.01 and a log2 fold change above 5 up to day 15. Each bulk clonotype received a CD4 or CD8 identity based on whether the sequenced CD4 or CD8 repertoire contained that clonotype at higher abundance. TCRdb itself trimmed the public reads at Q25 with fastp, ran MiXCR and retained productive beta chains. Duplicate CDR3 protein sequences are folded into a single record with the most common DNA and genes. None of the V and J calls come from the authors' own analysis; TCRdb made them. This sample holds some 260,000 distinct CDR3 sequences; roughly 4.8% were observed only once. The top ten clonotypes cover approximately 3.5% of the sample.

Looking up the germline V gene yields CDR1 SNHLY and CDR2 FYNNEI. Germline trimming amounts to 6 bases on V and 5 bases on J, with 6 as the count of junction bases outside the gene matches. The CDR3 runs 15 residues from the cysteine to the phenylalanine. The entry retains the CDR3 DNA only, 45 bases that are in frame from base 1. Specimen: CD4+ T cells sorted from PBMCs, collected on the day of the yellow fever booster vaccination. The receptor chain draws on TRBV2 and TRBJ2-4, with 11 central nucleotides matching TRBD1. The TCR was taken from a young man who received the YFV17D yellow fever vaccine. The sequenced DNA is TGTGCCAGCAGGAGGGACAGGGGGTCCGAAAACATTCAGTACTTC. Translated, this gives CASRRDRGSENIQYF.